The source of this T cell receptor beta chain is a study of blood T cell repertoires in COVID-19. Overall study: Acute and convalescent COVID-19 samples came from the United States, Italy and Spain.

Seattle enrolled patients during active infection and tracked them longitudinally. V lost 1 base and J 6 bases, leaving 24 bases between the germline ends. This CDR3 comprises 18 residues. Germline loops: CDR1 SGHTA, CDR2 FQGTGA. As handled by the study authors: Estimates of nucleated cell counts were drawn from the amplification of reference gene primers. The repertoire was sequenced with immunoSEQ multiplex PCR; TCRdb's copy has only in-frame clones and lacks some. The V and J calls and clone size were taken over from that table, and D and trimming were inferred from the DNA. The table has approximately 170,000 clones, 70% to 90% seen once.

This sequence was found in a woman older than 75 with COVID-19, enrolled during active disease. Sequenced input: peripheral blood. The chain employs TRBV7-3 and TRBJ1-1; the D is unclear. CDR3: CASSLKAVASGFWAEAFF. In DNA form, the CDR3 reads TGTGCCAGCAGCTTAAAAGCGGTCGCCTCTGGCTTTTGGGCTGAAGCTTTCTTT.